This T cell receptor beta chain was sequenced during a study of T cell responses to AZD1222 COVID-19 vaccine. Only in-frame clones appear in the TCRdb table, and some are missing; sequencing was by immunoSEQ multiplex PCR. Of fewer than 70,000 clones in the sample, about three quarters were seen once. CDR3 length equals 13 residues. Germline V gives CDR1 SGDLS, CDR2 YYNGEE. V shed 7 bases and J shed 10 bases, with 15 bases lying between them. The gene calls are TRBV9 and TRBJ1-6; D call uncertain. The sequence derives from an adult who received the AZD1222 COVID-19 vaccine. The specimen was peripheral blood, collected 28 days after the second AZD1222 dose. The CDR3 spells CASSGSGRSPLHF. CDR3 nucleotide sequence: TGTGCCAGCTCCGGGTCTGGAAGATCACCCCTCCACTTT.